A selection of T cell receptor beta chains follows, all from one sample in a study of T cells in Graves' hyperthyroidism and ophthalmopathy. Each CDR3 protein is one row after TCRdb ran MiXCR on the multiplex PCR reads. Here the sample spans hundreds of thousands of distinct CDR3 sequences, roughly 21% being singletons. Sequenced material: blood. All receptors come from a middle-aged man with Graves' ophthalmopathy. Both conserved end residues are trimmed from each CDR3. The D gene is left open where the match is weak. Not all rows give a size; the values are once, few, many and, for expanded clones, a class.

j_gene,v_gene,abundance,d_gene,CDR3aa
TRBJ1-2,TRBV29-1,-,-,SVALGRALGYT
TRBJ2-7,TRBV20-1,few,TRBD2,SAGHLKAGGGYEQY
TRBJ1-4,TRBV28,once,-,ASMWGPHNEKLF
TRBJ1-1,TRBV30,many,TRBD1,ACPGTGVIEAF
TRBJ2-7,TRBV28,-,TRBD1,ASSSIRTGGEGEQY
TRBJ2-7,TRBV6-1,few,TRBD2,ASTRGGSSYEQY
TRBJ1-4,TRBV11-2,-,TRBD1,ASSHPFRGNEKLF
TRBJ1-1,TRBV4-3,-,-,ASSQGVPRANTEAF
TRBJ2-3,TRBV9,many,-,ASGTITSTDTQY
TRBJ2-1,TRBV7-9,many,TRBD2,ASRSREANEQF
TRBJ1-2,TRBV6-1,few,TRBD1,ASSHRGISNYGYT
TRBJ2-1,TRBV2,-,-,ASSRGTRQKPQYNEQF
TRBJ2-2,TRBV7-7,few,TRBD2,ASSGLAGGRTTGELF
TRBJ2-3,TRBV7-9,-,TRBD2,ASSFLGAGGPSSTDTQY
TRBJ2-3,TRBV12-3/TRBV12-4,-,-,AGRGGPKDTQY
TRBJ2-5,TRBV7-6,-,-,ASSPPKND
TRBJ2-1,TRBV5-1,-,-,ASSGRTGSSYNEQF
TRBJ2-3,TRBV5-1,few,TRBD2,ASSLEELSLASGGTDTQY
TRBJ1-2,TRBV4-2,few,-,ASSPETNYGYT
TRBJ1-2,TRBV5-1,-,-,ASSSTPNYGYT
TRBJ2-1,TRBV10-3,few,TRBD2,AISAGLAGGTYNEQF
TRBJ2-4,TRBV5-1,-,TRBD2,ASSPSGSGGLDIQY
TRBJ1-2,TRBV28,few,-,ASRTAEYGYT
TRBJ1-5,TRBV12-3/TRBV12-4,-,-,ASRSRWGDQPQH
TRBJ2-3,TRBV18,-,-,ASSPPSAVGTDTQY
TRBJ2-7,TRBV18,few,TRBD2,ASSPPMRGGINEQY
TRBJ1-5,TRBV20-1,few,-,SARLVQGGGSNQPQH
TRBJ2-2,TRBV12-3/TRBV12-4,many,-,ASSLHRAGELF